The 17 T cell receptor beta chains in this list originate from one sample, sequenced in a study of molecular identifiers for immune sequencing clone quantification. TCRdb re-derived calls from the PCR reads in MiXCR, one entry per CDR3 protein. The sample consists of roughly 630,000 distinct CDR3 sequences, roughly 25% of them appearing once. The source material was naive CD8+ T cells from blood, with Jurkat cell RNA spiked in. Subset denoted: FACS-sorted CD8+CD4-CCR7+CD45RA+ naive T cells. The receptor source for this set is a human donor in good health. Some libraries in this study had Jurkat cell RNA spiked in.

This chain connects TRBV7-6 to TRBJ2-2; 8 bases align to TRBD2. CDR3 length equals 15 residues. Germline lookup yields CDR1 SGHVS and CDR2 FNYEAQ. The V segment lost 4 bases and the J segment 5 bases; nucleotides outside the gene matches: 6. The CDR3 sequence: CASSSYGGGTGELFF. CDR3 DNA sequence: TGTGCCAGCAGCTCATACGGCGGGGGGACCGGGGAGCTGTTTTTT.

The sample holds many counts of this clonotype. CDR3: CASSREPPGPDQYF. DNA for the CDR3: TGTGCCAGCAGTAGAGAGCCTCCGGGACCCGACCAGTATTTT. This chain links TRBV27 with TRBJ2-3; either TRBD1 or TRBD2 may fit D (5 bases each). The CDR3 extends over 14 amino acids. The V gene's germline CDR1 is MNHEY and CDR2 SMNVEV (reference sequence). V gave up 5 bases and J gave up 12 bases, with 21 bases separating them.

On this clonotype itself: The conserved phenylalanine or tryptophan normally closing the CDR3 is absent here, so this likely arose from a read error. The chain uses TRBV7-9 and TRBJ1-1, with 7 nucleotides matching TRBD1. Germline CDR1 SEHNR, CDR2 FQNEAQ (reference sequence). The CDR3 is made up of 15 amino acids. J lost 0 bases, V lost 5 bases, and 6 bases had no gene match. CDR3 coding DNA: TGTGCCAGCAGCCCAGGGGGTTTCATGAACACTGAAGCTTTCCTT. The encoded protein is CASSPGGFMNTEAFL.

This clonotype was recorded at least ten times. The CDR3 is CASSSHVGENTEAFF. The CDR3 nucleotides read TGCGCCAGCAGCTCCCACGTTGGGGAGAACACTGAAGCTTTCTTT. This chain joins TRBV4-1 and TRBJ1-1; D uncertain. CDR1 is MGHRA, CDR2 YSYEKL, per germline. The CDR3 is 15 amino acids. The V end was cut by 5 bases, the J end by 1 base, with 14 bases between.

A word on this clonotype: One end of the junction does not line up with germline, which may come from a read error. V is TRBV19 and J is TRBJ2-2; D gene unclear. The CDR3 contains 15 residues. Per germline, CDR1 LNHDA and CDR2 SQIVND (reference sequence). The CDR3: CASSIADTNTVELFF. For the CDR3, the DNA is TGTGCCAGTAGTATAGCGGATACGAACACCGTGGAGCTGTTTTTT.

The CDR3, as DNA: TGTGCCAGCAGCTTCACAGGGGGCGCGGCAGATACGCAGTATTTT. It translates to CASSFTGGAADTQYF. The chain has TRBV7-6 and TRBJ2-3; 9 bases are a match to TRBD1. J gave up 4 bases and V 3 bases, and 5 bases lay outside the gene matches. The CDR3 has 15 amino acids. Germline V gives CDR1 SGHVS, CDR2 FNYEAQ.

This clonotype appeared a few times. The rearrangement links TRBV9 to TRBJ2-3; 10 positions agree with TRBD2. Germline trimming cut 0 bases from V and 2 bases from J; bases unmatched to any gene: 9. The CDR3 contains 18 residues. CDR1 is SGDLS and CDR2 is YYNGEE in the germline V gene. CDR3 nucleotide sequence: TGTGCCAGCAGCGTAGGGCTAGCGGGAGTAAGGTCCACAGATACGCAGTATTTT. Translating gives CASSVGLAGVRSTDTQYF. Together with reference TRBV9 and TRBJ2-3, the CDR3 gives the full variable domain: DSGVTQTPKHLITATGQRVTLRCSPRSGDLSVYWYQQSLDQGLQFLIQYYNGEERAKGNILERFSAQQFPDLHSELNLSSLELGDSALYFCASSVGLAGVRSTDTQYFGPGTRLTVL.

This clonotype was observed a few times. The V call is TRBV6-1, the J call TRBJ2-1; a possible D gene is TRBD1 (7 bases). The V gene lost 6 bases and the J gene lost 7 bases, with 16 bases spanning the gap. Germline V CDR1 and CDR2: MNHNS, SASEGT. This CDR3 comprises 14 residues. CDR3 protein: CASSQGQAGNEQFF. In nucleotides, the CDR3 is TGTGCCAGCAGCCAAGGACAGGCGGGGAATGAGCAGTTCTTC.

Details on this clonotype: At one boundary the junction diverges from the germline segment, which might be a read error. The rearrangement joins TRBV20-1 to TRBJ1-2; 7 nucleotides match TRBD1. The CDR3 loop spans 19 amino acids. CDR1 is DFQATT, CDR2 SNEGSKA, per germline (reference sequence). CDR3 sequence reads: CSARNLSWGTGALNCGYTF. The CDR3 nucleotides read TGCAGTGCTAGAAATCTATCGTGGGGAACAGGGGCCCTTAACTGTGGCTACACCTTC.

The chain is built from TRBV20-1 and TRBJ1-5; TRBD1 agrees at 7 bases. The length of the CDR3 is 16 residues. J gave up 3 bases and V 3 bases, and 11 bases lay outside the gene matches. CDR1 DFQATT and CDR2 SNEGSKA come from the germline V gene (reference sequence). CDR3 DNA: TGCAGTGCTAGGCCCCCGACAGGGTTGGACAATCAGCCCCAGCATTTT. This translates into CSARPPTGLDNQPQHF.

The chain is built from TRBV19 and TRBJ2-3, with 9 nucleotides matching TRBD1. The V gene's germline CDR1 is LNHDA and CDR2 SQIVND (reference sequence). The CDR3 is made up of 14 amino acids. V lost 10 bases and J lost 3; bases outside the gene matches: 8. The CDR3 nucleotides are TGTGCCACATGGGACGACAGGGGGACAGATACGCAGTATTTT. This encodes CATWDDRGTDTQYF.

Concerning this clonotype: This may come from a read error, since a much larger clone is one base off. The V call is TRBV5-3, the J call TRBJ2-7; TRBD2 matches at 8 bases. TRBV5-3 is filed as an ORF, its function uncertain. This CDR3 region has 15 residues. CDR3 bases: TGTGCCAGCAGCAATAGCGGGGAAGCCCCCTACGTGCAGTACTTC. Protein sequence: CASSNSGEAPYVQYF.

This clonotype came up many times. The J gene is TRBJ2-3, the V gene TRBV7-8; D possibly corresponds to TRBD2 (6 bases). Trimming removed 6 bases from V and 2 bases from J, with 9 bases in between. This CDR3 has 13 amino acids. CDR1 and CDR2 (germline): SGHVS, FQNEAQ. This CDR3 is CASRSDYTDTQYF. The CDR3 DNA reads as TGTGCCAGCAGATCGGACTACACAGATACGCAGTATTTT.

This clonotype was seen at least ten times. The chain joins TRBV6-5 to TRBJ2-1, with 7 bases fitting TRBD1. The CDR3 contains 14 residues. The V gene's germline CDR1 is MNHEY and CDR2 SVGAGI. Trimming took 5 bases from V and 7 from J; bases not matched to a gene: 8. CDR3 in DNA: TGTGCCAGCAGTAATACCGGGACAGCGAATGAGCAGTTCTTC. Its translation is CASSNTGTANEQFF.

This clonotype was seen once. Because the CDR3 is missing its conserved closing phenylalanine or tryptophan, this is likely a read error. Because the CDR3's place on the DNA is in doubt, the DNA is left out and the CDR3 is given as listed by TCRdb. V and J are TRBV6-2 or TRBV6-3 and TRBJ2-2; no check of the table's D call, TRBD1, against the DNA was made. Inclusive of both ends, the CDR3 amounts to 17 amino acids. Per germline, CDR1 MNHEY and CDR2 SVGEGT. CDR3 in amino acids: CASSYRTAEFDTGELSL.

A word on this clonotype: This sequence may be a read error, since a much larger clone differs from it by one base. The V and J genes are TRBV4-1 and TRBJ2-3; D gene ambiguous. The CDR3 runs 14 residues. CDR1 and CDR2 from the germline V gene are MGHRA and YSYEKL. V was pared by 0 bases and J by 10 bases, with 14 bases between. CDR3 in amino acids: CASSQERGFEAQYF. The CDR3 DNA follows: TGCGCCAGCAGCCAAGAGCGAGGCTTCGAGGCGCAGTATTTT.

This clonotype was counted a few times. This chain joins TRBV19 and TRBJ1-5, with D possibly being TRBD1 (5 bases). Trimming left V 1 base short and J 5 bases short, with 12 bases between. Germline-derived CDR1 and CDR2 are LNHDA and SQIVND (reference sequence). This CDR3 comprises 15 residues. DNA of the CDR3: TGTGCCAGTAGTATAGTGGGAGGGGACGATCAGCCCCAGCATTTT. Protein product: CASSIVGGDDQPQHF.